Below are 27 T cell receptor beta chains sequenced from a single sample in a study of Ad26.COV2.S vaccination and SARS-CoV-2 variants. Sample treatment: 15 to 20 received Ad26.COV2.S at low or high dose, single or two shots; about 5 received placebo; per-sample allocation not given. Sampling was performed 63 days after the first vaccine or placebo injection. This table comes from immunoSEQ multiplex PCR, and its TCRdb copy is limited to in-frame clones, with some not included. Among around 270,000 clones, around nine tenths were seen once, and the ten largest hold roughly 3%. Source: peripheral blood, taken in a trial of Ad26.COV2.S vaccine versus placebo. These receptors came from a person between 18 and 60 years old who received the Ad26.COV2.S COVID-19 vaccine or a placebo.

This sequence joins TRBV27 and TRBJ2-3; no clear D. The CDR3 extends over 14 amino acids. Trimming cost V 6 bases and J 4 bases, with 14 bases left between them. In germline, CDR1 is MNHEY, CDR2 SMNVEV (reference sequence). CDR3 sequence: CASSRKGPADTQYF. The CDR3 DNA reads TGTGCCAGCAGCAGGAAGGGCCCGGCAGATACGCAGTATTTT.

This chain uses TRBV28 with TRBJ2-3, with 9 positions matching TRBD2. Germline loops: CDR1 MDHEN, CDR2 SYDVKM. The CDR3 has 12 amino acids. CDR3 sequence reads: CGAGGITDTQYF. The CDR3 DNA follows: TGTGGGGCGGGAGGGATAACAGATACGCAGTATTTT.

The J gene is TRBJ1-1, the V gene TRBV18, with TRBD1 as a possible D gene (5 bases). The CDR3 is 13 residues long. V was shortened by 3 bases and J by 1 base, with 6 bases between the two germline ends. Germline values: CDR1 KGHSH, CDR2 LQKENI. This chain's CDR3 is CASSPGGNTEAFF. CDR3 nucleotide sequence: TGTGCCAGCTCACCGGGGGGGAACACTGAAGCTTTCTTT.

This clone was counted a few times. V is TRBV4-2 and J is TRBJ2-1, with TRBD2 matching over 9 bases. Per the germline V gene, CDR1 is LGHNA and CDR2 is YNFKEQ. The trim removed 3 bases at V and 9 bases at J, leaving 15 bases unmatched. CDR3 size: 17 residues. CDR3 sequence: CASSQRRGGGAGLEQFF. The CDR3 bases are TGTGCCAGCAGCCAGAGACGTGGCGGGGGGGCCGGTCTTGAGCAGTTCTTC.

CDR3 DNA: TGTGCCAGCAGCTTAGTGACCAACACCGGGGAGCTGTTTTTT. Translated, it gives CASSLVTNTGELFF. V usage is TRBV7-2 and J usage is TRBJ2-2; D unclear. The CDR3 is 14 amino acids. Between the trimmed V and J ends, which lost 1 base and 2 bases, there was a span of 5 bases. In germline, CDR1 is SGHTA, CDR2 FQGNSA.

This chain uses TRBV24-1 with TRBJ2-2; D might be TRBD1 (5 bases). Germline V gene data show CDR1 as KGHDR and CDR2 as SFDVKD. CDR3 length: 13 residues. Trimming took off 0 bases at V and 8 bases at J, with 6 bases between the two ends. CDR3 loop: CATSDLQGGELFF. CDR3 bases: TGTGCCACCAGTGATTTGCAGGGAGGGGAGCTGTTTTTT.

The chain combines TRBV4-1 with TRBJ1-1; a weak D match, TRBD1 (6 bases). This CDR3 is built from 14 residues. Trimming took 2 bases from V and 8 from J, leaving 15 bases between them. Germline V gene lookup returns CDR1 MGHRA and CDR2 YSYEKL. The CDR3 is CASSQFGGRAEAFF. The DNA for the CDR3 is TGCGCCAGCAGCCAATTCGGGGGGCGCGCGGAAGCTTTCTTT.

V usage is TRBV7-9 and J usage is TRBJ2-2, with D possibly being TRBD1 or TRBD2 (5 bases each). Germline assignment: CDR1 SEHNR and CDR2 FQNEAQ (reference sequence). CDR3 size: 13 residues. Between the trimmed V and J ends, which lost 11 bases and 5 bases, there was a span of 15 bases. As DNA, the CDR3 is TGTGCCGGCTATAGCAGGGAGACCGGGGAGCTGTTTTTT. Its translation: CAGYSRETGELFF.

This clone was seen a handful of times. The chain is built from TRBV4-3 and TRBJ2-1; the match to TRBD2 covers 7 bases. The CDR3 runs 16 residues. Germline CDR1 is LGHNA and CDR2 is YSLEER. The V and J ends lost 0 bases and 5 bases, in that order; junction bases with no gene match: 7. The DNA for the CDR3 is TGCGCCAGCAGCCAAGATTGGAAACTAGCGAACAATGAGCAGTTCTTC. It is translated as CASSQDWKLANNEQFF.

The chain links TRBV4-1 to TRBJ2-1; 16 positions match TRBD2. Trimming cost V 0 bases and J 0 bases; bases outside gene matches: 5. CDR1 and CDR2 (germline): MGHRA, YSYEKL. CDR3 size: 20 residues. This CDR3 is CASSQDRGTSGRASYNEQFF. The DNA of the CDR3 is TGCGCCAGCAGCCAAGATCGTGGGACTAGCGGGAGGGCCTCCTACAATGAGCAGTTCTTC.

The chain uses TRBV2 and TRBJ2-3; no clear D gene. The CDR3 spans 14 residues. Per germline, CDR1 SNHLY and CDR2 FYNNEI. V was cut by 6 bases and J by 4 bases, with 14 bases left in between. CDR3 amino acids: CASSLIWAADTQYF. In nucleotides, the CDR3 is TGTGCCAGCAGCCTGATATGGGCGGCAGATACGCAGTATTTT. Using reference TRBV2 and TRBJ2-3 for the parts outside the CDR3, the full variable domain is EPEVTQTPSHQVTQMGQEVILRCVPISNHLYFYWYRQILGQKVEFLVSFYNNEISEKSEIFDDQFSVERPDGSNFTLKIRSTKLEDSAMYFCASSLIWAADTQYFGPGTRLTVL.

This chain uses TRBV5-1 with TRBJ2-5; 8 nucleotides line up with TRBD1. After removal of 7 bases from V and 5 bases from J, the junction contained 10 bases not matched to a gene. The CDR3 extends over 14 amino acids. Germline V gives CDR1 SGHRS, CDR2 YFSETQ. CDR3 loop: CASGDRGKGETQYF. CDR3 sequence (DNA): TGCGCCAGCGGAGACAGGGGAAAAGGGGAGACCCAGTACTTC.

The rearrangement links TRBV4-2 to TRBJ1-4; D gene unclear. This CDR3 is 16 amino acids long. CDR1 and CDR2 (germline): LGHNA, YNFKEQ. Trimming took 0 bases from V and 0 from J, leaving 8 bases between them. The CDR3 DNA sequence: TGTGCCAGCAGCCAAGATGAGCATGCAACTAATGAAAAACTGTTTTTT. Translating it yields CASSQDEHATNEKLFF.

V usage is TRBV5-5 and J usage is TRBJ1-2; 9 nucleotides match TRBD1. The CDR3 is 12 amino acids. Germline loops: CDR1 SGHKS, CDR2 YYEKEE (reference sequence). V was pared by 5 bases and J by 8 bases, with 4 bases of the junction left unmatched. CDR3 loop: CASRPQGAGYTF. The CDR3 DNA sequence: TGTGCCAGCAGACCACAGGGGGCAGGCTACACCTTC.

The CDR3 nucleotides are TGTGCCAGTAGTTCTACAGGTTATCGCAATGAGCAGTTCTTC. The encoded protein is CASSSTGYRNEQFF. This rearrangement joins TRBV19 to TRBJ2-1; tentative D call: TRBD1 (5 bases). Germline V lookup: CDR1 LNHDA, CDR2 SQIVND (reference sequence). The CDR3 has 14 amino acids. Deletions cut 5 bases from V and 6 bases from J, with 14 bases between.

This clone was detected only once. The chain uses TRBV7-9 and TRBJ1-6, with 11 bases lining up with TRBD1. CDR1 SEHNR and CDR2 FQNEAQ come from the germline V gene (reference sequence). V lost 5 bases to trimming and J lost 4 bases; unmatched junction nucleotides: 4. The CDR3 is made up of 16 amino acids. CDR3 sequence (DNA): TGTGCCAGCAGCACAGGGACAGGGGGTTATAATTCACCCCTCCACTTT. Translated: CASSTGTGGYNSPLHF. Looking up the rest from reference TRBV7-9 and TRBJ1-6 gives the full variable domain: DTGVSQNPRHKITKRGQNVTFRCDPISEHNRLYWYRQTLGQGPEFLTYFQNEAQLEKSRLLSDRFSAERPKGSFSTLEIQRTEQGDSAMYLCASSTGTGGYNSPLHFGNGTRLTVT.

The chain has TRBV20-1 and TRBJ2-1; TRBD2 agrees at 7 bases. The CDR3 has 16 amino acids. Losses at the gene ends were 3 bases for V and 0 bases for J; bases not matched to a gene: 8. Germline assignment: CDR1 DFQATT and CDR2 SNEGSKA (reference sequence). The CDR3, as DNA: TGCAGTGCTAGTGTGCCTAGCGGTAGCTCCTACAATGAGCAGTTCTTC. Amino acids: CSASVPSGSSYNEQFF.

The rearrangement joins TRBV7-6 to TRBJ1-2, with 12 bases fitting TRBD1. V was clipped by 5 bases and J by 8 bases; unmatched bases: 6. Germline V gene sequence: CDR1 SGHVS, CDR2 FNYEAQ. This CDR3 is built from 14 residues. CDR3 DNA: TGTGCCAGCAGCGCGGGGGACAGGGGGCCCGGCTACACCTTC. It yields the protein CASSAGDRGPGYTF.

This clone has only one observation. V gene TRBV10-3 combines with J gene TRBJ2-7; D perhaps matches TRBD1 (6 bases). V lost 6 bases to trimming and J lost 5 bases, with 17 bases between them. This CDR3 contains 14 residues. Germline loops: CDR1 ENHRY, CDR2 SYGVKD. CDR3 sequence (DNA): TGTGCCATCAGCCCAGGGGACCTCCGACACGAGCAGTACGTC. Translation gives CAISPGDLRHEQYV.

This rearrangement joins TRBV6-5 to TRBJ1-5; D is undetermined. V was cut by 7 bases and J by 0 bases, with 10 bases left in between. The V gene's germline CDR1 is MNHEY and CDR2 SVGAGI. This CDR3 has 14 amino acids. CDR3 nucleotide sequence: TGTGCCAGCACCCTCGGATTTAGCAATCAGCCCCAGCATTTT. Its protein is CASTLGFSNQPQHF.

The chain combines TRBV25-1 with TRBJ2-3; D not certain. Germline assignment: CDR1 MGHDK and CDR2 SYGVNS. V was pared by 6 bases and J by 1 base, with 8 bases between. This CDR3 comprises 13 residues. The CDR3 reads CASRELRTDTQYF. As DNA, the CDR3 is TGTGCCAGCAGAGAGCTGCGCACAGATACGCAGTATTTT. Combining the CDR3 with reference TRBV25-1 and TRBJ2-3 gives the whole variable domain EADIYQTPRYLVIGTGKKITLECSQTMGHDKMYWYQQDPGMELHLIHYSYGVNSTEKGDLSSESTVSRIRTEHFPLTLESARPSHTSQYLCASRELRTDTQYFGPGTRLTVL.

The CDR3 protein is CASSDLPEKETQYF. The CDR3 region has the DNA TGTGCCAGCAGTGATCTCCCGGAGAAAGAGACCCAGTACTTC. The gene calls are TRBV9 and TRBJ2-5, with no clear D. Trimming removed 5 bases from V and 3 bases from J, with 14 bases in between. There are 14 residues in the CDR3. Looked up from germline, CDR1 is SGDLS and CDR2 is YYNGEE. Full variable domain (rest looked up from reference TRBV9 and TRBJ2-5): DSGVTQTPKHLITATGQRVTLRCSPRSGDLSVYWYQQSLDQGLQFLIQYYNGEERAKGNILERFSAQQFPDLHSELNLSSLELGDSALYFCASSDLPEKETQYFGPGTRLLVL.

The V and J genes are TRBV12-3 or TRBV12-4 and TRBJ1-1, with D possibly matching TRBD1 (6 bases). The V gene lost 4 bases and the J gene lost 7 bases, with 13 bases spanning the gap. The CDR3 length is 13 residues. The CDR3 sequence: CASSYREGSEAFF. The CDR3 DNA reads as TGTGCCAGCAGTTACAGGGAGGGGAGTGAAGCTTTCTTT.

The chain couples TRBV19 to TRBJ2-7; D uncertain. Germline CDR1 reads LNHDA; CDR2 reads SQIVND (reference sequence). The ends were cut back, 4 bases at V and 6 bases at J, with 7 bases in the middle. The CDR3 is made up of 11 amino acids. The CDR3 loop reads CASSRSGEQYF. The CDR3 DNA follows: TGTGCCAGTAGTAGGTCGGGCGAGCAGTACTTC.

This chain uses TRBV2 with TRBJ1-5; unclear D gene. Germline assignment: CDR1 SNHLY and CDR2 FYNNEI. The V gene lost 5 bases and the J gene lost 0 bases, with 8 bases spanning the gap. This CDR3 comprises 14 residues. The CDR3 nucleotides read TGTGCCAGCAGTCCCAATTATAGCAATCAGCCCCAGCATTTT. This translates into CASSPNYSNQPQHF. The complete variable domain, with remaining parts taken from reference TRBV2 and TRBJ1-5, reads EPEVTQTPSHQVTQMGQEVILRCVPISNHLYFYWYRQILGQKVEFLVSFYNNEISEKSEIFDDQFSVERPDGSNFTLKIRSTKLEDSAMYFCASSPNYSNQPQHFGDGTRLSIL.

This rearrangement joins TRBV30 to TRBJ2-5; the match to TRBD2 covers 10 bases. Germline values: CDR1 GTSNPN, CDR2 SVGIG (reference sequence). Trimming at V came to 3 bases and at J to 1 base, leaving 5 bases not matched to a gene. This CDR3 contains 15 residues. CDR3 protein: CAWRSLAGVQETQYF. The CDR3 DNA follows: TGTGCCTGGAGATCGCTAGCGGGGGTCCAAGAGACCCAGTACTTC.

The chain uses TRBV10-2 and TRBJ2-7; TRBD1 matches at 11 bases. V was pared by 5 bases and J by 4 bases, with 4 bases of the junction left unmatched. Germline CDR1 reads WSHSY; CDR2 reads SAAADI. The CDR3 has 14 amino acids. The CDR3 nucleotides are TGCGCCAGCAGTTGGGGACAGGGGGAGTACGAGCAGTACTTC. It yields the protein CASSWGQGEYEQYF.